This is a list of T cell receptor beta chains from one sample in a study of T cell repertoires in cytomegalovirus infection. MiXCR, run by TCRdb on the reads, gives a single entry per CDR3 protein. The sample has about 920,000 distinct CDR3 sequences, roughly 30% seen once; the top ten hold roughly 13%. Their antigen targets remain unknown. The specimen was cultured CD8+ T cells from PBMCs, collected from culture after CMV antigen stimulation. These receptors came from a human donor in good health (CMV status not recorded). Some clones in this sample may be carry-over from other donors' samples. Each CDR3 is given with its conserved first and last residue. D genes are given only for firm matches. Part of the rows lack a size; the others show once, few, many or a class for expanded clones.

TRBJ2-2,TRBV6-2/TRBV6-3,few,-,TGTGCCAGCAGTTACTCCAGGTGGACAGCCGAAGTAACCGGGGAGCTGTTTTTT,CASSYSRWTAEVTGELFF
TRBJ1-2,TRBV2,-,-,TGTGCCAGCAGTGACCGTCAGGGAAATGGCTACACCTTC,CASSDRQGNGYTF
TRBJ1-3,TRBV12-5,-,-,TGTGCTAGTGCGGAGGGCTACTCTGGAAACACCATATATTTT,CASAEGYSGNTIYF
TRBJ2-2,TRBV7-9,many,-,TGTGCCAGCAGCTTAGCGCCAGGAACCGGGGAGCTGTTTTTT,CASSLAPGTGELFF
TRBJ2-7,TRBV6-6,-,-,TGTGCCAGCAGTTCCCGGGAAGGACGGCATCCCTACGAGCAGTACTTC,CASSSREGRHPYEQYF
TRBJ1-6,TRBV6-1,few,-,TGTGCCAGCAGTGATGACGAAGTTTGGGGCTATAATTCACCCCTCCACTTT,CASSDDEVWGYNSPLHF
TRBJ2-2,TRBV6-2/TRBV6-3,few,TRBD1,TGTGCCAGCAGTTACGTACGCGATAGGGGGCGGAACACCGGGGAGCTGTTTTTT,CASSYVRDRGRNTGELFF
TRBJ2-7,TRBV19,-,-,TGTGCCAGTAGTATAGACGGGACGGACTTCTACGAGCAGTACTTC,CASSIDGTDFYEQYF
TRBJ1-5,TRBV7-9,-,-,TGTGCCAGCAGCTCGGGTCCTCAGCCCCAGCATTTT,CASSSGPQPQHF
TRBJ2-1,TRBV24-1,-,-,TGTGCCACCATGGACTTCTCCTACAATGAGCAGTTCTTC,CATMDFSYNEQFF
TRBJ2-3,TRBV5-4,-,-,TGTGCCAGCAGCTCGACAGGTCTTAGCACAGATACGCAGTATTTT,CASSSTGLSTDTQYF
TRBJ1-2,TRBV10-3,-,TRBD1,TGTGCCATCAGGGATACAGGGGACTATGGCTACACCTTC,CAIRDTGDYGYTF
TRBJ1-2,TRBV2,-,TRBD1,TGTGCCAGCCAGGACAGGAGGGACTATGGCTACACCTTC,CASQDRRDYGYTF
TRBJ2-3,TRBV12-3/TRBV12-4,once,-,TGTGCCAGCAGTTTACTGCAGGGTCTACCACGCACAGATACGCAGTATTTT,CASSLLQGLPRTDTQYF
TRBJ1-6,TRBV11-2,-,-,TGTGCCAGCAGCTTAGGTACTGGACGGAGGTTGTTTAATTCACCCCTCCACTTT,CASSLGTGRRLFNSPLHF
TRBJ2-1,TRBV4-1,-,TRBD2,TGCGCCAGCAGCGACGGGGGGGGATCCTACAATGAGCAGTTCTTC,CASSDGGGSYNEQFF
TRBJ1-1,TRBV19,few,-,TGTGCCAGTAGTTTCACAGTTAGCACTGAAGCTTTCTTT,CASSFTVSTEAFF
TRBJ1-2,TRBV5-6,-,-,TGTGCCAGCAACCCTTGGGGGGAGAACTATGGCTACACCTTC,CASNPWGENYGYTF
TRBJ1-2,TRBV5-1,-,-,TGCGCCAGCAGCCACGGACAGACCCTTGATGGCTACACCTTC,CASSHGQTLDGYTF
TRBJ1-3,TRBV7-2,many,-,TGTGCCAGCAGCCTATTGGACAGCTCTGGAAACACCATATATTTT,CASSLLDSSGNTIYF
TRBJ2-5,TRBV9,-,-,TGTGCCAGCAGCGTAGATGTCGGGCAGGGTGAGACCCAGTACTTC,CASSVDVGQGETQYF
TRBJ2-7,TRBV27,-,TRBD2,TGTGCCAGCAGGACTAGCGGGGGGGCCTACGAGCAGTACTTC,CASRTSGGAYEQYF
TRBJ1-1,TRBV2,few,-,TGTGCCAGCAGTGGGGGGGGAATGGGAGGGTCGGGGGAAGCTTTCTTT,CASSGGGMGGSGEAFF
TRBJ2-3,TRBV6-2/TRBV6-3,-,-,TGTGCCAGCAGTTACTCGATTTCCGAGCCACAGGAGACGCAGTATTTT,CASSYSISEPQETQYF
TRBJ2-1,TRBV7-6,few,-,TGTGCCAGCAGCTTAGTCAGCTGGGGGGGGCTTAATGAGCAGTTCTTC,CASSLVSWGGLNEQFF
TRBJ2-5,TRBV5-1,-,-,TGCGCCAGCAGATTCCATCTGCAAGAGACCCAGTACTTC,CASRFHLQETQYF
TRBJ2-1,TRBV28,few,-,TGTGCCAGCAGTTTTGTCGGTGAGCAGTTCTTC,CASSFVGEQFF
TRBJ1-4,TRBV6-5,few,-,TGTGCCAGCAGTTATGGGGGGGTACAGGAAAAACTGTTTTTT,CASSYGGVQEKLFF
TRBJ2-7,TRBV13,once,-,TGTGCCAGCAGCTTAGGACGGCGAGGCCCCTACGAGCAGTACTTC,CASSLGRRGPYEQYF
TRBJ1-4,TRBV5-1,few,TRBD1,TGCGCCAGCAGCCCCCGGACAGGGGGGAGTGAAAAACTGTTTTTT,CASSPRTGGSEKLFF
TRBJ1-3,TRBV28,few,TRBD1,TGTGCCAGCAGTTATGAGACAGGGGCACCATCTGGAAACACCATATATTTT,CASSYETGAPSGNTIYF
TRBJ1-1,TRBV12-3/TRBV12-4,-,-,TGTGCCAGCGATTTAGGGGGGGGGCAGGGTACTGAAGCTTTCTTT,CASDLGGGQGTEAFF
TRBJ1-5,TRBV6-2/TRBV6-3,few,-,TGTGCCAGCAGCCCCCGTGCCACAGAGGTGGGCAATCAGCCCCAGCATTTT,CASSPRATEVGNQPQHF
TRBJ1-1,TRBV27,-,-,TGTGCCAGCAGTTTATTGGGCAGGGAGACTGAAGCTTTCTTT,CASSLLGRETEAFF
TRBJ1-1,TRBV7-6,few,-,TGTGCCAGCAGCTTAGTTGTAGGGGGGACCACTGAAGCTTTCTTT,CASSLVVGGTTEAFF
TRBJ1-2,TRBV15,-,-,TGTGCCACCAGCAGAGCCGGATTTAAGGGAGGCTACACCTTC,CATSRAGFKGGYTF
TRBJ1-5,TRBV9,-,-,TGTGCCAGCAGCGTAGAGGGGGGTCTCAATCAGCCCCAGCATTTT,CASSVEGGLNQPQHF
TRBJ1-4,TRBV19,few,TRBD1,TGTGCCAGTACCGTGGGACAGCCCTACGCAACTAATGAAAAACTGTTTTTAATTGAAAAACTGTTTTTT,CASTVGQPYATNEKLFLIEKLFF
TRBJ1-5,TRBV20-1,-,-,TGCAGTGCTAAAAACCCGACGTCGGGTAGCAATCAGCCCCAGCATTTT,CSAKNPTSGSNQPQHF
TRBJ2-2,TRBV6-5,-,-,TGTGCCAGCAAGAGAGGCCGGAGGGTAAAGGACACCGGGGAGCTGTTTTTT,CASKRGRRVKDTGELFF
TRBJ1-2,TRBV6-2/TRBV6-3,-,-,TGTGCCAGCAGCCTTACCGGGACCCTGACGTATGGCTACACCTTC,CASSLTGTLTYGYTF
TRBJ2-2,TRBV7-3,-,TRBD1,TGTGCCAGCAGCTCAGGGACAGGGGTTTTAACCGGGGAGCTGTTTTTT,CASSSGTGVLTGELFF
TRBJ1-5,TRBV27,many,-,TGTGCCAGCAGCTTAGGTCAGAGCAATCAGCCCCAGCATTTT,CASSLGQSNQPQHF
TRBJ1-2,TRBV7-8,few,TRBD1,TGTGCCAGCAGCACAGACAGGGTTGTAAATGGCTACACCTTC,CASSTDRVVNGYTF
TRBJ1-1,TRBV10-3,many,TRBD1,TGTGCCATCATCTCCGGGACAGGGAAGAACACTGAAGCTTTCTTT,CAIISGTGKNTEAFF
TRBJ2-1,TRBV20-1,-,-,TGCAGTGCTAGAGATTCAGGCCCCTATGCCTCCTACAATGAGCAGTTCTTC,CSARDSGPYASYNEQFF
TRBJ1-2,TRBV27,-,-,TGTGCCAGCAGTTTTTCCGGGATCGATGGCTACACCTTC,CASSFSGIDGYTF
TRBJ2-3,TRBV10-3,-,TRBD1,TGTGCCATCAGTGAGGGACAGGGTTTCTCGACAGATACGCAGTATTTT,CAISEGQGFSTDTQYF
TRBJ2-1,TRBV6-1,few,TRBD2,TGTGCCAGCAGCTACCGGACTAGCGGGGGGATTGAGCAGTTCTTC,CASSYRTSGGIEQFF
TRBJ2-1,TRBV24-1,-,-,TGTGCCACCAGTTCTTCGATCCTCAATGAGCAGTTCTTC,CATSSSILNEQFF
TRBJ2-1,TRBV19,-,-,TGTGCCAGTAGTATAAGGCCGCTTTACAATGAGCAGTTCTTC,CASSIRPLYNEQFF
TRBJ2-5,TRBV7-2,many,TRBD2,TGTGCCAGCAGCGTGACTAGCGGGGGGGCCAAGGCTCGCGAGACCCAGTACTTC,CASSVTSGGAKARETQYF
TRBJ1-1,TRBV7-9,-,TRBD1,TGTGCCAGCAGCGTAACAGGGGATCCTGAAGCTTTCTTT,CASSVTGDPEAFF
TRBJ2-3,TRBV20-1,-,-,TGCAGTGCCCAGAACTGGGAATGGTCCACAGATACGCAGTATTTT,CSAQNWEWSTDTQYF